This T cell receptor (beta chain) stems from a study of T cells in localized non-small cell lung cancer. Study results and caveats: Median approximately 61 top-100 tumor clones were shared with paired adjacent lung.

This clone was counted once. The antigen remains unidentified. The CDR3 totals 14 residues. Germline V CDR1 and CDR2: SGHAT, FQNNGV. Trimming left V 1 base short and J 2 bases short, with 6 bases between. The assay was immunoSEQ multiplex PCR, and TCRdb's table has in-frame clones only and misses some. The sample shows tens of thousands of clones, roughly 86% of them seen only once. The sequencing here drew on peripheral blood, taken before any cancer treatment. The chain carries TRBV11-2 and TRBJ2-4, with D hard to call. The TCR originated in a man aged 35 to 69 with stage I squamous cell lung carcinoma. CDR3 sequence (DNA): TGTGCCAGCAGCTTAGGATCCTCCAAAAACATTCAGTACTTC. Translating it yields CASSLGSSKNIQYF. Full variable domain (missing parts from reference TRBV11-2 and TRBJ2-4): EAGVAQSPRYKIIEKRQSVAFWCNPISGHATLYWYQQILGQGPKLLIQFQNNGVVDDSQLPKDRFSAERLKGVDSTLKIQPAKLEDSAVYLCASSLGSSKNIQYFGAGTRLSVL.